Each of the 21 T cell receptor beta chains below was sequenced from the same sample in a study of cytomegalovirus exposure and HLA in healthy donors. PCR primers comprised 60 Vbeta and 13 Jbeta primers. Clones were sequenced by immunoSEQ multiplex PCR, and TCRdb holds only the in-frame ones, with some missing. The sample contains about 180,000 clones, around 80% of which appear only once. Sequencing input: PBMCs. All receptors come from a woman aged 25 to 39 in good health and CMV-seropositive.

This sequence joins TRBV13 and TRBJ1-2, with no clear D. The germline V gene encodes CDR1 PRHDT and CDR2 FYEKMQ (reference sequence). V dropped 0 bases and J dropped 5 bases, with 13 bases sitting between them. The CDR3 sequence is 15 residues long. The CDR3 loop reads CASSLGLKRGYGYTF. In DNA, the CDR3 is TGTGCCAGCAGCTTAGGCCTGAAGAGAGGTTATGGCTACACCTTC.

V gene TRBV2 combines with J gene TRBJ2-5; D is perhaps TRBD2 (5 bases). CDR3 length: 16 residues. V was pared by 2 bases and J by 1 base, with 14 bases between. In germline, CDR1 is SNHLY, CDR2 FYNNEI. CDR3: CASSESFLLGQETQYF. CDR3 DNA: TGTGCCAGCAGTGAATCCTTCTTACTAGGCCAAGAGACCCAGTACTTC.

This clone was observed a single time. V gene TRBV9 combines with J gene TRBJ2-7, with D possibly matching TRBD1 (6 bases). The CDR3 contains 14 residues. The V and J ends lost 4 bases and 2 bases respectively, with 13 bases between them. CDR1 is SGDLS and CDR2 is YYNGEE in the germline V gene. The CDR3 coding sequence is TGTGCCAGCAGCTCCCGGACAGAAACCTACGAGCAGTACTTC. Its protein product is CASSSRTETYEQYF.

The chain is built from TRBV7-2 and TRBJ2-7; tentative D call: TRBD2 (6 bases). The V end lost 5 bases, the J end lost 3 bases, and 17 bases lay between the germline ends. CDR1 and CDR2 (germline): SGHTA, FQGNSA. The CDR3 covers 15 residues. The DNA for the CDR3 is TGTGCCAGCAGCCCCCTTACTAGCTACATCTACGAGCAGTACTTC. This encodes CASSPLTSYIYEQYF.

J is TRBJ2-1 and V is TRBV11-3; 8 bases match TRBD1. CDR1 SGHNT and CDR2 YENEEA come from the germline V gene. The CDR3 is made up of 17 amino acids. J gave up 1 base and V 1 base, and 6 bases lay outside the gene matches. The CDR3 region is CASSLASGGASYNEQFF. CDR3 nucleotide sequence: TGTGCCAGCAGCTTAGCCTCAGGGGGCGCTTCCTACAATGAGCAGTTCTTC.

This sequence joins TRBV5-1 and TRBJ2-1; 13 bases line up with TRBD2. Germline assignment: CDR1 SGHRS and CDR2 YFSETQ. CDR3 length: 17 amino acids. V shed 4 bases, J shed 4 bases, and the junction held 8 bases outside the gene matches. CDR3 DNA: TGCGCCAGCAGCCTGGGACTAGCGGGACCTAAATACAATGAGCAGTTCTTC. It translates to CASSLGLAGPKYNEQFF.

The CDR3 region is CASSFFQGNYGYTF. The CDR3 bases are TGTGCCAGCAGTTTCTTCCAGGGAAACTATGGCTACACCTTC. The rearrangement uses TRBV28 and TRBJ1-2, with D possibly being TRBD1 (5 bases). The CDR3 is 14 residues long. Looked up from germline, CDR1 is MDHEN and CDR2 is SYDVKM. The germline V and J ends were trimmed by 3 bases and 2 bases, with 10 bases remaining between them.

The rearrangement uses TRBV5-4 and TRBJ2-7; D is possibly TRBD2 (6 bases). The CDR3 length is 13 residues. With 0 bases removed from V and 4 bases from J, the gap between germline ends came to 8 bases. CDR1 and CDR2 (germline): SGHNT, YYREEE (reference sequence). Here the CDR3 reads CASSLVGSYEQYF. CDR3 nucleotides: TGTGCCAGCAGCTTGGTCGGGAGTTACGAGCAGTACTTC.

The J gene is TRBJ2-1, the V gene TRBV19; D may be TRBD1 (6 bases). This CDR3 contains 15 residues. Between the trimmed V and J ends, which lost 7 bases and 4 bases, there was a span of 17 bases. Germline loops: CDR1 LNHDA, CDR2 SQIVND (reference sequence). CDR3 nucleotide sequence: TGTGCCAGTACCCCGTCGGACAGTTATTACAATGAGCAGTTCTTC. This translates into CASTPSDSYYNEQFF.

The sample holds a few counts of this clone. CDR3 region: CARSLVMGGSYEQYF. CDR3 sequence (DNA): TGTGCCAGAAGCTTGGTGATGGGGGGCTCCTACGAGCAGTACTTC. This rearrangement joins TRBV5-3 to TRBJ2-7; a weak D match, TRBD2 (6 bases). TRBV5-3 is flagged as an ORF with uncertain function. Trimming took off 0 bases at V and 0 bases at J, with 10 bases between the two ends. The CDR3 consists of 15 residues.

This clone was detected once. CDR3 residues: CASSPTLTGTAYYEQYF. CDR3 DNA: TGCGCCAGCAGCCCAACGTTAACCGGGACAGCTTACTACGAGCAGTACTTC. The V gene is TRBV5-1, the J gene TRBJ2-7; the match to TRBD1 covers 7 bases. CDR3 size: 17 residues. V dropped 4 bases and J dropped 3; count of bases not matched to a gene: 16. Germline-derived CDR1 and CDR2 are SGHRS and YFSETQ.

The chain uses TRBV15 and TRBJ2-1; 15 positions agree with TRBD2. The ends lost 3 bases at V and 9 bases at J; junction bases unmatched: 9. This CDR3 comprises 17 residues. Per the germline V gene, CDR1 is LNHNV and CDR2 is YYDKDF (reference sequence). The CDR3 reads CATSRAIGTSGRPEQFF. The CDR3 DNA reads as TGTGCCACCAGCAGGGCAATAGGGACTAGCGGGAGGCCTGAGCAGTTCTTC.

The chain couples TRBV7-2 to TRBJ1-1; D perhaps matches TRBD1 (5 bases). This CDR3 region has 15 residues. In germline, CDR1 is SGHTA, CDR2 FQGNSA. Trimming shortened V by 5 bases and J by 4 bases, and 17 bases separated the two germline ends. CDR3 DNA: TGTGCCAGCAGCCAACGGGGGGGTAGGTTCACTGAAGCTTTCTTT. Protein: CASSQRGGRFTEAFF. The whole variable domain, filled in from reference TRBV7-2 and TRBJ1-1, reads GAGVSQSPSNKVTEKGKDVELRCDPISGHTALYWYRQSLGQGLEFLIYFQGNSAPDKSGLPSDRFSAERTGGSVSTLTIQRTQQEDSAVYLCASSQRGGRFTEAFFGQGTRLTVV.

The chain couples TRBV28 to TRBJ2-7, with D perhaps TRBD1 (6 bases). Germline CDR1 and CDR2: MDHEN and SYDVKM. Trimming stripped 4 bases from V and 3 bases from J, with 16 bases between. This CDR3 spans 15 amino acids. The CDR3 nucleotides read TGTGCCAGCAGTTATCCAGGGGTAGAGCACTACGAGCAGTACTTC. This gives the protein CASSYPGVEHYEQYF. The variable domain in full, with the rest retrieved from reference TRBV28 and TRBJ2-7, is DVKVTQSSRYLVKRTGEKVFLECVQDMDHENMFWYRQDPGLGLRLIYFSYDVKMKEKGDIPEGYSVSREKKERFSLILESASTNQTSMYLCASSYPGVEHYEQYFGPGTRLTVT.

The chain uses TRBV15 and TRBJ1-4, with a weak D call TRBD1 (5 bases). From germline, CDR1 is LNHNV and CDR2 YYDKDF (reference sequence). Deletions cut 1 base from V and 7 bases from J, with 16 bases between. This CDR3 is 16 amino acids long. The CDR3 protein is CATSRATTPGGEKLFF. The DNA of the CDR3 is TGTGCCACCAGCAGAGCGACGACCCCGGGGGGTGAAAAACTGTTTTTT.

This chain links TRBV9 with TRBJ2-3; TRBD2 matches 8 bases. This CDR3 spans 17 amino acids. J lost 2 bases, V lost 2 bases, and 10 bases had no gene match. CDR1 and CDR2 (germline): SGDLS, YYNGEE. The CDR3: CASSVSTSGLFTDTQYF. The CDR3 nucleotides are TGTGCCAGCAGCGTGTCAACTAGCGGACTGTTCACAGATACGCAGTATTTT.

This clone was recorded a few times. The chain combines TRBV4-1 with TRBJ1-2, with 9 bases aligning to TRBD1. CDR3 length equals 16 residues. V was pared by 4 bases and J by 5 bases, with 11 bases of the junction left unmatched. Per the germline V gene, CDR1 is MGHRA and CDR2 is YSYEKL. The CDR3 bases are TGCGCCAGCAGCCGACTACAGGGGGCGCAGAGATATGGCTACACCTTC. Its translation is CASSRLQGAQRYGYTF.

The rearrangement links TRBV2 to TRBJ2-3; 14 bases match TRBD2. This CDR3 contains 19 residues. Germline V CDR1 and CDR2: SNHLY, FYNNEI. V lost 3 bases, J lost 0 bases, and 8 bases stayed unmatched. CDR3 DNA: TGTGCCAGCAGTGAGGGACTAGCGGGAGATCTCCATAGCACAGATACGCAGTATTTT. Encoded protein: CASSEGLAGDLHSTDTQYF.

CDR3 protein: CASVFSGTGETQYF. The CDR3 DNA reads as TGTGCCAGCGTCTTTAGCGGGACCGGAGAGACCCAGTACTTC. The chain uses TRBV11-2 and TRBJ2-5; 8 bases line up with TRBD2. Germline V lookup: CDR1 SGHAT, CDR2 FQNNGV. This CDR3 has 14 residues. Germline trimming cut 8 bases from V and 4 bases from J; bases unmatched to any gene: 9.

The chain has TRBV5-4 and TRBJ1-2; 9 positions match TRBD1. This CDR3 region has 15 residues. From germline, CDR1 is SGHNT and CDR2 YYREEE (reference sequence). With V trimmed by 0 bases and J by 5 bases, 5 bases remained unmatched. CDR3 residues: CASSLEGQGRYGYTF. In nucleotides, the CDR3 is TGTGCCAGCAGCTTGGAGGGACAGGGAAGATATGGCTACACCTTC.

The rearrangement links TRBV5-4 to TRBJ2-3; possible D gene TRBD1, 5 bases. V was cut by 4 bases and J by 4 bases, with 7 bases left in between. Germline V gives CDR1 SGHNT, CDR2 YYREEE (reference sequence). CDR3 length: 12 residues. The chain's CDR3 is CASSQGPDTQYF. CDR3 DNA: TGTGCCAGCAGCCAGGGCCCAGATACGCAGTATTTT.